One and the same sample provided the 9 T cell receptor beta chains below, sequenced in a study of T cell changes during pregnancy in multiple sclerosis. Libraries were prepared by immunoSEQ multiplex PCR; TCRdb keeps only in-frame clonotypes and omits some of them. This sample has some 110,000 clones, with about 93% found just once. The specimen was peripheral blood, collected in the third trimester of pregnancy. These receptors were obtained from a female donor with multiple sclerosis, enrolled in a pregnancy study.

The V gene is TRBV18, the J gene TRBJ1-2; weak D call: TRBD1 (5 bases). Germline CDR1 is KGHSH and CDR2 is LQKENI. This CDR3 contains 15 residues. V was shortened by 2 bases and J by 8 bases, with 18 bases between the two germline ends. The CDR3 reads CASSPEPDMGKGYTF. Written as DNA, the CDR3 is TGTGCCAGCTCACCAGAACCGGACATGGGAAAAGGCTACACCTTC. Using reference TRBV18 and TRBJ1-2 for the parts outside the CDR3, the full variable domain is NAGVMQNPRHLVRRRGQEARLRCSPMKGHSHVYWYRQLPEEGLKFMVYLQKENIIDESGMPKERFSAEFPKEGPSILRIQQVVRGDSAAYFCASSPEPDMGKGYTFGSGTRLTVV.

This rearrangement joins TRBV9 to TRBJ2-6; 8 nucleotides line up with TRBD1. V lost 0 bases and J lost 0; bases outside the gene matches: 11. The CDR3 sequence is 20 residues long. In germline, CDR1 is SGDLS, CDR2 YYNGEE. This CDR3 is CASSVATGRQGISGANVLTF. As DNA, the CDR3 is TGTGCCAGCAGCGTAGCGACAGGGCGACAGGGGATCTCTGGGGCCAACGTCCTGACTTTC.

V and J are TRBV19 and TRBJ2-7; 8 nucleotides match TRBD2. V shed 1 base, J shed 5 bases, and the junction held 16 bases outside the gene matches. This CDR3 has 18 residues. Germline CDR1 reads LNHDA; CDR2 reads SQIVND (reference sequence). CDR3 nucleotides: TGTGCCAGTAGTATAGCCCCGAGCGGGGGTGACACCTTACACGAGCAGTACTTC. Translation gives CASSIAPSGGDTLHEQYF.

The J gene is TRBJ1-2, the V gene TRBV2; D perhaps matches TRBD1 (6 bases). Germline values: CDR1 SNHLY, CDR2 FYNNEI. V was pared by 7 bases and J by 4 bases, with 13 bases between. This CDR3 is 13 amino acids long. CDR3 protein: CASNIQGTYGYTF. In DNA form, the CDR3 reads TGTGCCAGCAATATACAGGGTACCTATGGCTACACCTTC.

This clone was observed a handful of times. This chain connects TRBV30 to TRBJ1-1; D unresolved. The CDR3 spans 14 residues. Germline CDR1 GTSNPN, CDR2 SVGIG (reference sequence). Trimming shortened V by 0 bases and J by 5 bases, and 13 bases separated the two germline ends. The CDR3: CAWSVAGSGTEAFF. CDR3 nucleotides: TGTGCCTGGAGTGTCGCAGGTTCGGGAACTGAAGCTTTCTTT.

V gene TRBV6-6 combines with J gene TRBJ2-7, with 14 bases matching TRBD2. The CDR3 contains 15 residues. V trimming: 5 bases; J trimming: 3 bases; junction bases outside the gene matches: 3. Germline V lookup: CDR1 MNHNY, CDR2 SVGAGI (reference sequence). DNA for the CDR3: TGTGCCAGCAGTCGAGGGACTAGCGGGAGCTACGAGCAGTACTTC. It specifies CASSRGTSGSYEQYF.

The chain links TRBV9 to TRBJ1-3; D gene uncertain. V was pared by 1 base and J by 4 bases, with 3 bases between. Per the germline V gene, CDR1 is SGDLS and CDR2 is YYNGEE. The CDR3 contains 12 residues. The chain's CDR3 is CASSVRGNTIYF. CDR3 nucleotides: TGTGCCAGCAGCGTACGGGGAAACACCATATATTTT.

The genes are TRBV7-2 and TRBJ2-1; TRBD2 is a possible D gene (7 bases). CDR3 length equals 15 residues. The germline V gene has CDR1 SGHTA and CDR2 FQGNSA. Between the trimmed V and J ends, which lost 0 bases and 3 bases, there was a span of 9 bases. The CDR3 DNA reads TGTGCCAGCAGCTTAGCGGGGGGGCTCTACAATGAGCAGTTCTTC. Encoded protein: CASSLAGGLYNEQFF. Using reference TRBV7-2 and TRBJ2-1 for the parts outside the CDR3, the full variable domain is GAGVSQSPSNKVTEKGKDVELRCDPISGHTALYWYRQSLGQGLEFLIYFQGNSAPDKSGLPSDRFSAERTGGSVSTLTIQRTQQEDSAVYLCASSLAGGLYNEQFFGPGTRLTVL.

This clone was recorded only once. The chain combines TRBV28 with TRBJ1-3; perhaps TRBD1 as D (6 bases). Germline V lookup: CDR1 MDHEN, CDR2 SYDVKM. Trimming shortened V by 7 bases and J by 9 bases, and 16 bases separated the two germline ends. The CDR3 extends over 13 amino acids. The CDR3 sequence is CASTTPPGATIYF. CDR3 sequence (DNA): TGTGCCAGCACCACCCCCCCAGGGGCCACCATATATTTT. The whole variable domain, filled in from reference TRBV28 and TRBJ1-3, reads DVKVTQSSRYLVKRTGEKVFLECVQDMDHENMFWYRQDPGLGLRLIYFSYDVKMKEKGDIPEGYSVSREKKERFSLILESASTNQTSMYLCASTTPPGATIYFGEGSWLTVV.